Below are 19 T cell receptor beta chains sequenced from a single sample in a study of T cells in Graves' hyperthyroidism and ophthalmopathy. Amplification yielded TCR beta CDR3 regions, with RNA transcripts as the source. First-round RT-PCR targeting the TCR CDR3 was performed with the HTBI primer set. TCRdb re-derived calls from the multiplex PCR reads in MiXCR, one entry per CDR3 protein. Of fewer than 700,000 distinct CDR3 sequences in the sample, 15% to 20% were seen once. The sample consisted of blood. Every receptor here comes from a woman aged 25 to 45 with Graves' hyperthyroidism.

The gene calls are TRBV29-1 and TRBJ2-6, with a tentative D call TRBD1 (6 bases). Trimming removed 6 bases at V and 4 bases at J, with 10 bases between. The CDR3 has 13 residues. Germline loops: CDR1 SQVTM, CDR2 ANQGSEA. The CDR3 region is CSVQGSGANVLTF. CDR3 nucleotides: TGCAGCGTCCAGGGGTCGGGGGCCAACGTCCTGACTTTC.

This clonotype was recorded many times. The genes are TRBV30 and TRBJ1-5, with D unresolved. CDR1 is GTSNPN, CDR2 SVGIG, per germline (reference sequence). The CDR3 extends over 14 amino acids. Trimming left V 0 bases short and J 2 bases short, with 8 bases between. The CDR3 protein is CAWSVAGRNQPQHF. The CDR3 coding sequence is TGTGCCTGGAGTGTGGCAGGCCGCAATCAGCCCCAGCATTTT. Variable domain in full (rest from reference TRBV30 and TRBJ1-5): SQTIHQWPATLVQPVGSPLSLECTVEGTSNPNLYWYRQAAGRGLQLLFYSVGIGQISSEVPQNLSASRPQDRQFILSSKKLLLSDSGFYLCAWSVAGRNQPQHFGDGTRLSIL.

V usage is TRBV12-3 or TRBV12-4 and J usage is TRBJ1-2; D is ambiguous. V was pared by 5 bases and J by 3 bases, with 13 bases between. The CDR3 contains 14 residues. The CDR3 spells CASSPSRQYYGYTF. CDR3 DNA sequence: TGTGCCAGCAGTCCGTCGAGACAATACTATGGCTACACCTTC.

This clonotype was counted between two and nine times. This chain links TRBV4-1 with TRBJ2-5; tentatively, D is TRBD1 (5 bases). CDR3 length: 17 residues. Germline V gene lookup returns CDR1 MGHRA and CDR2 YSYEKL. With 2 bases removed from V and 2 bases from J, the gap between germline ends came to 18 bases. For the CDR3, the DNA is TGCGCCAGCAGCCAAACCCCTTTACAGGTATTACAAGAGACCCAGTACTTC. Amino acid sequence: CASSQTPLQVLQETQYF.

At least ten counts were recorded for this clonotype. The chain uses TRBV28 and TRBJ2-1, with no clear D. The CDR3 consists of 16 residues. Germline V gene sequence: CDR1 MDHEN, CDR2 SYDVKM. Trimming removed 3 bases from V and 4 bases from J, with 16 bases in between. CDR3 sequence: CASSFVGDPVYNEQFF. The CDR3 DNA reads as TGTGCCAGCAGTTTCGTCGGCGACCCGGTGTACAATGAGCAGTTCTTC.

The chain links TRBV2 to TRBJ2-2; D unclear. This CDR3 is 14 amino acids long. Germline loops: CDR1 SNHLY, CDR2 FYNNEI. V dropped 7 bases and J dropped 0 bases, with 9 bases sitting between them. CDR3 residues: CASNRHPNTGELFF. Here the CDR3 DNA reads TGTGCCAGCAATCGACACCCGAACACCGGGGAGCTGTTTTTT.

Comment on this clonotype: A much more abundant neighbour one base away suggests this may be a read error. The chain links TRBV12-3 or TRBV12-4 to TRBJ2-2; the D gene is possibly TRBD1 (5 bases). The V and J ends lost 5 bases and 7 bases respectively, with 8 bases between them. The CDR3 has 12 amino acids. The CDR3 bases are TGTGCCAGCAGTCCCGACAGCGGGGAGCTGTTTTTT. Translation gives CASSPDSGELFF.

This clonotype was counted ten times or more. V usage is TRBV5-5 and J usage is TRBJ2-1, with D possibly matching TRBD2 (6 bases). This CDR3 has 14 residues. V was trimmed by 1 base and J by 12 bases, leaving 17 bases between them. Germline CDR1 SGHKS, CDR2 YYEKEE (reference sequence). Here the CDR3 reads CASSLLGGGGTQFF. In nucleotides, the CDR3 is TGTGCCAGCAGCTTGCTAGGAGGCGGAGGGACGCAGTTCTTC.

There are many counts of this clonotype. J is TRBJ2-1 and V is TRBV11-2, with TRBD1 matching over 9 bases. With V trimmed by 5 bases and J by 4 bases, 9 bases remained unmatched. Per germline, CDR1 SGHAT and CDR2 FQNNGV. The CDR3 is 16 residues long. The CDR3 region is CASSTRTGVTYNEQFF. The CDR3 region has the DNA TGTGCCAGCAGCACCCGGACAGGGGTCACGTACAATGAGCAGTTCTTC.

The table lists this clonotype with many counts. The chain has TRBV11-3 and TRBJ2-4; tentatively, D is TRBD1 (5 bases). V lost 1 base, J lost 5 bases, and 6 bases lay in between. Germline-derived CDR1 and CDR2 are SGHNT and YENEEA. This CDR3 region has 13 residues. The CDR3 region is CASSLVGENIQYF. As DNA, the CDR3 is TGTGCCAGCAGCTTAGTAGGGGAAAACATTCAGTACTTC.

This clonotype was counted at least ten times. The V and J genes are TRBV27 and TRBJ1-1, with no clear D. V gave up 3 bases and J gave up 1 base, with 9 bases separating them. The CDR3 is 14 residues long. From germline, CDR1 is MNHEY and CDR2 SMNVEV (reference sequence). In nucleotides, the CDR3 is TGTGCCAGCAGTTTTTTACAGCCGAACACTGAAGCTTTCTTT. Protein: CASSFLQPNTEAFF.

This rearrangement joins TRBV6-4 to TRBJ2-3; 11 bases align to TRBD2. This CDR3 has 16 residues. CDR1 and CDR2 (germline): MRHNA, SNTAGT. J was trimmed by 3 bases and V by 6 bases; bases with no gene match: 8. The CDR3 here is CASSQLAGDATDTQYF. Written as DNA, the CDR3 is TGTGCCAGCAGCCAACTAGCGGGAGACGCAACAGATACGCAGTATTTT.

This clonotype was seen at least ten times. The chain carries TRBV20-1 and TRBJ2-7, with a possible D match to TRBD2 (5 bases). CDR1 DFQATT and CDR2 SNEGSKA come from the germline V gene (reference sequence). This CDR3 is 13 amino acids long. Trimming took off 1 base at V and 2 bases at J, with 9 bases between the two ends. In DNA form, the CDR3 reads TGCAGTGCTAGAGGGGGAGTTCCCTACGAGCAGTACTTC. This gives the protein CSARGGVPYEQYF.

V usage is TRBV29-1 and J usage is TRBJ1-2, with D tentatively TRBD1 (5 bases). The CDR3 consists of 13 residues. The germline gives CDR1 SQVTM, CDR2 ANQGSEA. CDR3 DNA sequence: TGCGCGAGCCCTGGGGGATCGGCGGAAGGCTACACCTTC. Translation gives CASPGGSAEGYTF.

This clonotype was observed at least ten times. The V call is TRBV2, the J call TRBJ2-7; 12 nucleotides line up with TRBD2. The length of the CDR3 is 14 residues. Germline CDR1 is SNHLY and CDR2 is FYNNEI. With 6 bases clipped from V and 4 bases from J, the junction kept 4 bases outside the gene matches. The CDR3 DNA sequence: TGTGCCAGCAGCAATGGACTAGCGGGGTACGAGCAGTACTTC. This translates into CASSNGLAGYEQYF.

This rearrangement joins TRBV28 to TRBJ2-3, with TRBD1 identical over 7 bases. Germline CDR1 and CDR2: MDHEN and SYDVKM. The V gene end was trimmed by 4 bases and the J gene end by 4 bases; junction bases not matched to a gene: 8. There are 15 residues in the CDR3. The CDR3 region has the DNA TGTGCCAGCAGTTCGGGACAGATCTTTGCAGATACGCAGTATTTT. Protein product: CASSSGQIFADTQYF.

This clonotype has only a few counts. The rearrangement joins TRBV2 to TRBJ2-7; D is undetermined. Trimming took 6 bases from V and 4 from J, leaving 13 bases between them. The CDR3 covers 13 residues. Germline CDR1 is SNHLY and CDR2 is FYNNEI. The CDR3 DNA follows: TGTGCCAGCAGGGCCGCAGAGAAATACGAGCAGTACTTC. The encoded protein is CASRAAEKYEQYF.

This clonotype showed up many times. The chain is built from TRBV29-1 and TRBJ2-1; the match to TRBD1 covers 7 bases. J lost 6 bases, V lost 6 bases, and 8 bases had no gene match. Germline assignment: CDR1 SQVTM and CDR2 ANQGSEA. The CDR3 is 13 residues long. DNA of the CDR3: TGCAGCGTGGAGTCCGGGACAGCCAATGAGCAGTTCTTC. Translating gives CSVESGTANEQFF.

Note on this clonotype: A much larger clone lies one base from this, so it may be a read error. The missing conserved phenylalanine or tryptophan at the end of this CDR3 makes a read error likely. This chain connects TRBV7-2 to TRBJ2-1; 8 bases fit TRBD1. This CDR3 has 14 amino acids. Germline CDR1 is SGHTA and CDR2 is FQGNSA. V shed 4 bases and J 4 bases; nucleotides not matched to a gene: 3. The CDR3 nucleotides are TGTGCCAGCAGCTCCGGGACAGGATACAATGAGCAGTTCGTC. Translating gives CASSSGTGYNEQFV.